This TCR beta chain appears in the sequencing data of a study of shared clonotypes between healthy human individuals. Whole-study results and caveats: Unshared clonotypes carried lower generation probabilities than those common to all four donors.

Using immunoSEQ multiplex PCR, the repertoire was profiled, and TCRdb retains in-frame clones only, with some absent. The data contain about 2 million clones, roughly 94% of them singletons. The naive CD8 fraction comprised CD45RO-negative cells positively selected for CCR7 and excluded terminally differentiated effector memory CD45RA+ cells. On this clone itself: Its matching antigen is unknown. Within the sample, other DNA sequences also encode this same CDR3.

Deletions cut 0 bases from V and 5 bases from J, with 4 bases between. The germline CDR1 and CDR2 sequences are MGHRA and YSYEKL. CDR3 size: 12 residues. The clonotype originates from a man between 18 and 35 years old in good health. V usage is TRBV4-1 and J usage is TRBJ1-1; D unclear. What was sequenced was naive CD8+ T cells sorted from blood. The CDR3 loop reads CASSQDPTEAFF. The DNA for the CDR3 is TGCGCCAGCAGCCAAGATCCAACTGAAGCTTTCTTT.